The rows below give T cell receptor beta chains drawn from one sample of a study of PD-1 blockade in classical Hodgkin lymphoma. The data were produced by immunoSEQ multiplex PCR, yet TCRdb's version contains in-frame clones alone and is incomplete. The table shows about 54,000 clones, with roughly 90% occurring only once. The sequences come from peripheral blood mononuclear cells (PBMCs), collected before the second cycle of nivolumab. The receptors come from a human donor with classical Hodgkin lymphoma. Each CDR3 is given with its conserved first and last residue. A D gene is named only where the DNA matches it firmly. Clone size is not always given. Where it is, it says once, few, many or a class for expanded clones.

v_call	clone_size	d_call	j_call	cdr3_aa	cdr3_nt
TRBV7-9	.	TRBD1	TRBJ2-7	CASSPPRTGSYEQYF	TGTGCCAGCAGCCCGCCGCGGACAGGCTCCTACGAGCAGTACTTC
TRBV11-2	.	.	TRBJ2-3	CASSLGNTDTQYF	TGTGCCAGCAGCCTGGGGAATACAGATACGCAGTATTTT
TRBV7-2	.	.	TRBJ1-2	CASKPSHSSNYGYTF	TGTGCCAGCAAACCCTCTCACAGTTCTAACTATGGCTACACCTTC
TRBV28	.	.	TRBJ1-2	CASSTGTHRAAPYGYTF	TGTGCCAGCAGTACGGGGACCCATCGGGCAGCTCCCTATGGCTACACCTTC
TRBV4-1	.	TRBD1	TRBJ2-7	CASSQGPDRGQEQYF	TGCGCCAGCAGCCAAGGTCCGGACAGGGGGCAAGAGCAGTACTTC
TRBV7-9	.	TRBD2	TRBJ2-5	CASSRLAGYPETQYF	TGTGCCAGCAGCAGGCTAGCGGGCTATCCGGAGACCCAGTACTTC
TRBV9	once	TRBD1	TRBJ1-2	CASSVGDRHGYTF	TGTGCCAGCAGCGTAGGGGACAGGCATGGCTACACCTTC
TRBV4-1	once	.	TRBJ1-3	CASSPEPPSNSGNTIYF	TGCGCCAGCAGCCCGGAGCCGCCCTCCAATTCTGGAAACACCATATATTTT
TRBV6-6	.	.	TRBJ1-1	CASSSRERATEAFF	TGTGCCAGCAGTTCCCGGGAGAGGGCCACTGAAGCTTTCTTT
TRBV7-2	.	TRBD2	TRBJ2-1	CASLSSPKGLAGGREQFF	TGTGCCAGCCTGTCCTCACCCAAAGGACTAGCGGGAGGGCGCGAGCAGTTCTTC
TRBV2	.	.	TRBJ1-1	CASSEARARTIMNTEAFF	TGTGCCAGCAGTGAAGCGCGGGCACGGACCATAATGAACACTGAAGCTTTCTTT